This T cell receptor (beta chain) was sequenced for a study of radiation and T cells in renal cell carcinoma. Libraries were prepared by immunoSEQ multiplex PCR; TCRdb keeps only in-frame clonotypes and omits some of them. The table lists 100,000 to 150,000 clones, roughly 80% of them singletons. Time point meaning: baseline pretreatment blood. The treatment here: 15 Gy SBRT to primary tumor, nephrectomy 4 weeks later. The CDR3 totals 13 residues. CDR1 is LNHDA and CDR2 is SQIVND in the germline V gene (reference sequence). Trimming removed 10 bases at V and 5 bases at J, with 17 bases between. The V call is TRBV19, the J call TRBJ2-5; TRBD2 might be the D (5 bases). Sequences were derived from blood, sampled from a patient whose treatment included radiotherapy and nephrectomy. This sequence originates from a woman aged 55-70 years with renal cell carcinoma. The CDR3: CATLKRAGETQYF. The CDR3 DNA reads as TGTGCCACCCTAAAGAGGGCTGGGGAGACCCAGTACTTC.